A selection of T cell receptor beta chains follows, all from one sample in a study of shared clonotypes between healthy human individuals. Some clones are missing from TCRdb's copy, which holds only in-frame ones; the method was immunoSEQ multiplex PCR. The sample yields approximately 510,000 clones, approximately 79% seen once. Specimen: PBMCs. Receptor source: a woman in her forties in good health. Some clones in this sample may be carry-over from other donors' samples. Each CDR3 is given with its conserved first and last residue. A D gene is named only where the DNA matches it firmly. The size field is filled for only some rows; it gives once, few, many or a size class.

-	TRBV29-1	TRBJ2-7	-	TGCAGCGTTAGGACACAATCCTCCTACGAGCAGTACTTC	CSVRTQSSYEQYF
few	TRBV6-6	TRBJ1-1	-	TGTGCCAGCAGTTACCCCACCGGGGGGGAGGGAGAAGCTTTCTTT	CASSYPTGGEGEAFF
-	TRBV5-1	TRBJ2-7	-	TGCGCCAGCAGCGGGACCAAAACCGGGGGATCCTACGAGCAGTACTTC	CASSGTKTGGSYEQYF
once	TRBV18	TRBJ2-1	-	TGTGCCAGCTCACCCTCGGGGGAAACCTACAATGAGCAGTTCTTC	CASSPSGETYNEQFF
-	TRBV29-1	TRBJ2-1	-	TGCAGCGTTGTCGGGGGCAACTCCTACAATGAGCAGTTCTTC	CSVVGGNSYNEQFF
-	TRBV2	TRBJ1-5	-	TGTGCCAGCAGTGGATGGGGGATCTCCAATCAGCCCCAGCATTTT	CASSGWGISNQPQHF
-	TRBV6-1	TRBJ2-1	-	TGTGCCAGCGGACGAGAGGTGGGTGAGCAGTTCTTC	CASGREVGEQFF
-	TRBV6-5	TRBJ1-2	-	TGTGCCAGCAGTTACTCAGGGTCTATTAACTATGGCTACACCTTC	CASSYSGSINYGYTF
once	TRBV5-4	TRBJ2-7	TRBD2	TGTGCCAGCAGCGCCGGGACTAGCGGGAGGTTGCACGAGCAGTACTTC	CASSAGTSGRLHEQYF
-	TRBV18	TRBJ2-3	-	TGTGCCAGCTCACCGACAGCGGACACAGATACGCAGTATTTT	CASSPTADTDTQYF
-	TRBV6-6	TRBJ2-2	TRBD1	TGTGCCAGCAGTAGGGACAGGGCGGGCACCGGGGAGCTGTTTTTT	CASSRDRAGTGELFF
-	TRBV2	TRBJ1-4	-	TGTGCCAGCAGACCCGGGGGTCCACCAGCGGAAAAACTGTTTTTT	CASRPGGPPAEKLFF
-	TRBV10-2	TRBJ2-7	-	TGCGCCAGCAGTGAAGGACAGATACAATCCTACGAGCAGTACTTC	CASSEGQIQSYEQYF
-	TRBV4-3	TRBJ2-1	-	TGCGCCAGCAGCCAAAATCGAGGGGTCCACAATGAGCAGTTCTTC	CASSQNRGVHNEQFF
few	TRBV30	TRBJ1-1	-	TGTGCCTGGAGTGCAGCAGAGTACACTGAAGCTTTCTTT	CAWSAAEYTEAFF
-	TRBV7-2	TRBJ2-6	-	TGTGCCAGCAGCTTAAGTCTCTTCGGACTCTCTGGGGCCAACGTCCTGACTTTC	CASSLSLFGLSGANVLTF
-	TRBV2	TRBJ2-3	-	TGTGCCAGCAGCATAGGGGGAGATACGCAGTATTTT	CASSIGGDTQYF
-	TRBV28	TRBJ2-1	TRBD2	TGTGCCAGCAGTTTAAGGCTAGCGGGAGTCAAGATTTACAATGAGCAGTTCTTC	CASSLRLAGVKIYNEQFF
-	TRBV5-6	TRBJ2-3	-	TGTGCCAGCAGCTTAAGGGGCCCAGATACGCAGTATTTT	CASSLRGPDTQYF
-	TRBV19	TRBJ1-5	-	TGTGCCAGTAGTATAATGTGGTTTAGCAATCAGCCCCAGCATTTT	CASSIMWFSNQPQHF
once	TRBV15	TRBJ1-4	-	TGTGCCACCAGCAGAGAGCCTGACAGACGGGCTGAAAAACTGTTTTTT	CATSREPDRRAEKLFF
-	TRBV2	TRBJ1-2	-	TGTGCCAGCAGTGGACGGGCCCTTTGGGGCTACACCTTC	CASSGRALWGYTF
few	TRBV18	TRBJ2-7	-	TGTGCCAGCTCACCGACGGACTCGAACTACGAGCAGTACTTC	CASSPTDSNYEQYF
-	TRBV28	TRBJ2-3	-	TGTGCCAGCAGTTCCCCTCGGGGCCTAGCCACAGATACGCAGTATTTT	CASSSPRGLATDTQYF
-	TRBV7-2	TRBJ1-5	TRBD1	TGTGCCAGCAGCGACAGGGGTAATCAGCCCCAGCATTTT	CASSDRGNQPQHF
-	TRBV2	TRBJ2-1	TRBD2	TGTGCCAGCAGTTCCGGGACTAGCGGTTACAATGAGCAGTTCTTC	CASSSGTSGYNEQFF
-	TRBV2	TRBJ2-1	TRBD2	TGTGCCAGCAGAACTAGCGGGAGCTCCTACAATGAGCAGTTCTTC	CASRTSGSSYNEQFF
-	TRBV4-1	TRBJ2-7	TRBD1	TGCGCCAGCAGCCAAGAACAGGGGAAGGCCCACGAGCAGTACTTC	CASSQEQGKAHEQYF
-	TRBV15	TRBJ1-1	-	TGTGCCACCAGCAGAGATCGGGTGAACACTGAAGCTTTCTTT	CATSRDRVNTEAFF
-	TRBV4-1	TRBJ2-1	-	TGCGCCAGCAGCCAACAGCCTGGACCTAGGATAGGCAATGAGCAGTTCTTC	CASSQQPGPRIGNEQFF
-	TRBV7-2	TRBJ1-2	-	TGTGCCAGCAGCTTCGACAGTAACTATGGCTACACCTTC	CASSFDSNYGYTF
-	TRBV9	TRBJ2-3	TRBD2	TGTGCCAGCAGCAACCCGGGACTAGCGTCAGCTCCGGCAGATACGCAGTATTTT	CASSNPGLASAPADTQYF
-	TRBV6-5	TRBJ2-1	-	TGTGCCAGCAGTTACTCGGCCAGAAACAATGAGCAGTTCTTC	CASSYSARNNEQFF
once	TRBV7-9	TRBJ2-7	TRBD1	TGTGCCAGCAGCTTAGGGGGACAGGGGCCCACCTCCTACGAGCAGTACTTC	CASSLGGQGPTSYEQYF
-	TRBV23-1	TRBJ1-1	-	TGCGCCAGCAGTCAATTCACAGGGCGGGAGACTGAAGCTTTCTTT	CASSQFTGRETEAFF
-	TRBV6-5	TRBJ2-1	TRBD2	TGTGCCAGCAGTTCCCCACTAGCGTTTGAGCAGTTCTTC	CASSSPLAFEQFF
-	TRBV28	TRBJ1-5	-	TGTGCCAGCATAAGGGCAGGTCGATATCAGCCCCAGCATTTT	CASIRAGRYQPQHF
many	TRBV5-1	TRBJ1-3	-	TGCGCCAGCAGCCAGGATTCTGGAAACACCATATATTTT	CASSQDSGNTIYF
-	TRBV15	TRBJ2-3	-	TGTGCCACCAGCAGAGAGGGAGTAGCAGATACGCAGTATTTT	CATSREGVADTQYF
-	TRBV11-2	TRBJ2-7	-	TGTGCCAGCAGCAATAGGGACAACTACGAGCAGTACTTC	CASSNRDNYEQYF
-	TRBV5-1	TRBJ2-5	-	TGCGCCAGCAGCTTACGGGTGGAGGAGACCCAGTACTTC	CASSLRVEETQYF